The present T cell receptor beta chain was sequenced within a study of shared clonotypes between healthy human individuals. CDR3 length: 12 residues. Trimming took off 0 bases at V and 3 bases at J, with 3 bases between the two ends. CDR1 SGHNT and CDR2 YYREEE come from the germline V gene (reference sequence). Libraries were prepared by immunoSEQ multiplex PCR; TCRdb keeps only in-frame clonotypes and omits some of them. The table lists around 940,000 clones, 60% to 85% of them singletons. General study results and limits: Investigators collected only blood, and repertoires in tissues likely differ. It was anticipated that sequencing depth would influence how many clonotypes donors shared.

As to this clone: What it binds is unknown.

The chain recombines TRBV5-4 with TRBJ2-5; D is unclear. The sample comprised memory CD4+ T cells sorted from blood. The subset denotes: CD45RA-negative fraction. The source is a man aged 18 to 29 in good health. The CDR3 is CASSLEEETQYF. DNA of the CDR3: TGTGCCAGCAGCTTGGAGGAAGAGACCCAGTACTTC.